The source of this T cell receptor (beta chain) is a study of Graves' ophthalmopathy and Graves' hyperthyroidism. This clonotype was detected a few times. Deletions cut 6 bases from V and 4 bases from J, with 22 bases between. This CDR3 region has 16 residues. Looked up from germline, CDR1 is KGHSH and CDR2 is LQKENI. Amplified TCR beta CDR3 regions were obtained using RNA transcripts as template. RT-PCR was first run with HTBI primers, then multiplex PCR in a second round. In TCRdb, the multiplex PCR reads were re-called with MiXCR into one record per CDR3 protein. This table holds under 350,000 distinct CDR3 sequences, 15% to 20% found once.

The chain uses TRBV18 and TRBJ2-7; D uncertain. The sequence came from an adult man with Graves' ophthalmopathy. The sequencing sample was made of peripheral blood. The DNA of the CDR3 is TGTGCCAGCTCCGCCGCTGCTGCCGGAGCTTCATACGAGCAGTACTTC. Amino acids: CASSAAAAGASYEQYF.